A single sample gave rise to the 19 T cell receptor beta chains below, sequenced in a study of T cells in Graves' hyperthyroidism and ophthalmopathy. The investigators amplified TCR beta CDR3 regions from RNA transcripts. The TCR CDR3 was amplified in a first-round RT-PCR using the HTBI primer set. TCRdb redid the calling of the multiplex PCR reads with MiXCR, one entry per CDR3 protein. The data hold 700,000 or so distinct CDR3 sequences, with roughly 15% observed a single time. The sample comprised blood. The receptors were gathered from a woman in her forties or fifties with Graves' ophthalmopathy.

The chain has TRBV2 and TRBJ2-1; TRBD1 agrees at 9 bases. Trimming at V came to 7 bases and at J to 2 bases, leaving 9 bases not matched to a gene. Germline assignment: CDR1 SNHLY and CDR2 FYNNEI. CDR3 length equals 16 residues. The CDR3 nucleotides are TGTGCCAGCACCTCGGGACAGGGTTTCACCTACAATGAGCAGTTCTTC. It encodes CASTSGQGFTYNEQFF. Complete variable domain (other parts from reference TRBV2 and TRBJ2-1): EPEVTQTPSHQVTQMGQEVILRCVPISNHLYFYWYRQILGQKVEFLVSFYNNEISEKSEIFDDQFSVERPDGSNFTLKIRSTKLEDSAMYFCASTSGQGFTYNEQFFGPGTRLTVL.

This clonotype was seen repeatedly, ten times or more. V is TRBV7-2 and J is TRBJ2-7, with D hard to call. Germline CDR1 and CDR2: SGHTA and FQGNSA. The CDR3 consists of 13 residues. V shed 4 bases and J shed 5 bases, with 12 bases lying between them. CDR3 DNA sequence: TGTGCCAGCAGCTCGAAAAGGAGTGACGAGCAGTACTTC. It codes for CASSSKRSDEQYF.

The chain has TRBV18 and TRBJ2-2; no clear D. Trimming removed 3 bases at V and 3 bases at J, with 11 bases between. The CDR3 is 15 amino acids. Germline V gene lookup returns CDR1 KGHSH and CDR2 LQKENI. CDR3 bases: TGTGCCAGCTCACCTAAGTCAGACCACACCGGGGAGCTGTTTTTT. Residues: CASSPKSDHTGELFF.

There are many counts of this clonotype. CDR3 bases: TGTGCCGGGATTCTAGGGTACAATGAGCAGTTCTTC. Translated, it gives CAGILGYNEQFF. The chain joins TRBV30 to TRBJ2-1; D is ambiguous. The CDR3 loop spans 12 amino acids. The germline V gene has CDR1 GTSNPN and CDR2 SVGIG (reference sequence). Trimming took 8 bases from V and 4 from J, leaving 12 bases between them.

The chain carries TRBV11-2 and TRBJ1-2; D not certain. Trimming shortened V by 0 bases and J by 3 bases, and 11 bases separated the two germline ends. The germline V gene encodes CDR1 SGHAT and CDR2 FQNNGV. The CDR3 spans 15 residues. The CDR3 DNA reads as TGTGCCAGCAGCTTAGAATTGACACCTGACTATGGCTACACCTTC. Translating it yields CASSLELTPDYGYTF.

This clonotype has just a few counts. The J gene is TRBJ1-6, the V gene TRBV25-1, with TRBD1 matching 7 bases. The V segment lost 2 bases and the J segment 5 bases; nucleotides outside the gene matches: 21. In germline, CDR1 is MGHDK, CDR2 SYGVNS. The CDR3 is 21 amino acids. This CDR3 is CASSEPLSARGVDRDNSPLHF. The CDR3 bases are TGTGCCAGCAGTGAACCCCTCTCTGCCCGGGGCGTCGACAGGGATAATTCACCCCTCCACTTT.

A single count supports this clonotype. This rearrangement joins TRBV2 to TRBJ2-3, with 8 bases that match TRBD2. Per the germline V gene, CDR1 is SNHLY and CDR2 is FYNNEI. V was pared by 8 bases and J by 3 bases, with 10 bases of the junction left unmatched. The CDR3 has 15 amino acids. For the CDR3, the DNA is TGTGCCAGCCCCCGCGGCGGGGGGTGGACAGATACGCAGTATTTT. Translating gives CASPRGGGWTDTQYF. The variable domain in full, with the rest retrieved from reference TRBV2 and TRBJ2-3, is EPEVTQTPSHQVTQMGQEVILRCVPISNHLYFYWYRQILGQKVEFLVSFYNNEISEKSEIFDDQFSVERPDGSNFTLKIRSTKLEDSAMYFCASPRGGGWTDTQYFGPGTRLTVL.

This chain joins TRBV27 and TRBJ1-5; D unclear. The CDR3 runs to 15 residues. CDR1 MNHEY and CDR2 SMNVEV come from the germline V gene (reference sequence). Deletions cut 4 bases from V and 2 bases from J, with 12 bases between. The CDR3 sequence: CASSSGVYGNQPQHF. In DNA form, the CDR3 reads TGTGCCAGCAGTTCTGGGGTCTATGGCAATCAGCCCCAGCATTTT.

In regard to this clonotype: One end of the junction is discordant with germline, which a read error may explain. The chain recombines TRBV29-1 with TRBJ2-6; the D is unclear. Germline V CDR1 and CDR2: SQVTM, ANQGSEA. The CDR3 sequence is 12 residues long. CDR3 DNA: TGCAACGTTGACTCTGGGGCCAACGTCCTGACTTTC. It yields the protein CNVDSGANVLTF.

This chain links TRBV6-1 with TRBJ2-7; 8 bases align to TRBD1. V gave up 5 bases and J gave up 0 bases; unmatched junction bases: 6. The CDR3 is 15 amino acids. Germline loops: CDR1 MNHNS, CDR2 SASEGT. CDR3 loop: CASSHDRGSSYEQYF. The CDR3 region has the DNA TGTGCCAGCAGTCATGACAGGGGAAGCTCCTACGAGCAGTACTTC.

This clonotype was observed many times. The chain joins TRBV28 to TRBJ1-3; no clear D. Germline V gives CDR1 MDHEN, CDR2 SYDVKM. Between the trimmed V and J ends, which lost 1 base and 0 bases, there was a span of 13 bases. This CDR3 comprises 17 residues. CDR3 DNA sequence: TGTGCCAGCAGTTTATCGGACCTATCCTTCTCTGGAAACACCATATATTTT. This translates into CASSLSDLSFSGNTIYF.

To note about this clonotype: This sequence may be a read error, since a much larger clone differs from it by one base. The genes are TRBV6-1 and TRBJ2-7, with unresolved D. This CDR3 spans 12 amino acids. With 8 bases removed from V and 3 bases from J, the gap between germline ends came to 11 bases. Germline V gene lookup returns CDR1 MNHNS and CDR2 SASEGT. In DNA, the CDR3 is TGTGCCAGCCATGGGGATATCTACGAGCAGTACTTC. It specifies CASHGDIYEQYF.

This clonotype was seen repeatedly, ten times or more. This chain joins TRBV28 and TRBJ2-1; TRBD2 aligns across 9 bases. V dropped 5 bases and J dropped 0; count of bases not matched to a gene: 5. Germline loops: CDR1 MDHEN, CDR2 SYDVKM. The CDR3 has 16 amino acids. The CDR3 DNA reads TGTGCCAGCAGTGCAAGTAGCGGGAGCTCCTACAATGAGCAGTTCTTC. Translating it yields CASSASSGSSYNEQFF.

This clonotype was found a few times. J is TRBJ2-5 and V is TRBV19; D is ambiguous. The germline V and J ends were trimmed by 1 base and 5 bases, with 11 bases remaining between them. The CDR3 has 14 residues. Germline CDR1 reads LNHDA; CDR2 reads SQIVND (reference sequence). The CDR3 is CASSIGRVSETQYF. The CDR3 DNA follows: TGTGCCAGTAGTATAGGGAGAGTCTCGGAGACCCAGTACTTC.

In this sample, this clonotype turned up many times. The chain joins TRBV28 to TRBJ2-7, with D perhaps matching TRBD2 (9 bases). There are 18 residues in the CDR3. Deletions cut 10 bases from V and 7 bases from J, with 35 bases between. Germline V gives CDR1 MDHEN, CDR2 SYDVKM. CDR3 DNA: TGTGCCACCCTACACTTGGACAGGGTCAGAGCGGGAGGTGGAGAGCAGTACTTC. It is translated as CATLHLDRVRAGGGEQYF.

The table lists this clonotype with many counts. This CDR3 reads CASSQRRESLETQYF. The CDR3 nucleotides read TGTGCCAGCAGCCAACGCCGAGAAAGTTTAGAGACCCAGTACTTC. The rearrangement uses TRBV3-1 and TRBJ2-5; D uncertain. CDR1 and CDR2 (germline): LGHDT, YNNKEL (reference sequence). This CDR3 has 15 amino acids. Deletions cut 2 bases from V and 4 bases from J, with 14 bases between.

There are a few counts of this clonotype. V usage is TRBV7-3 and J usage is TRBJ2-3; D may match TRBD1 or TRBD2 (5 bases each). V dropped 5 bases and J dropped 4 bases, with 16 bases sitting between them. Germline lookup yields CDR1 SGHTA and CDR2 FQGTGA. The CDR3 spans 15 residues. For the CDR3, the DNA is TGTGCCAGCAGCCCATCCCAGGGAGCGGCAGATACGCAGTATTTT. It is translated as CASSPSQGAADTQYF.

This clonotype was recorded at least ten times. This chain uses TRBV12-3 or TRBV12-4 with TRBJ2-5; 8 bases are shared with TRBD2. The CDR3 is 15 residues long. V lost 4 bases, J lost 5 bases, and 9 bases stayed unmatched. The CDR3 here is CASSSPGLVYETQYF. The DNA of the CDR3 is TGTGCCAGCAGTTCGCCGGGACTAGTATATGAGACCCAGTACTTC.

This clonotype was seen a handful of times. The chain joins TRBV4-3 to TRBJ2-2, with unresolved D. The V gene's germline CDR1 is LGHNA and CDR2 YSLEER. Trimming removed 1 base from V and 3 bases from J, with 9 bases in between. The CDR3 has 15 amino acids. CDR3: CASSQVEFDTGELFF. CDR3 sequence (DNA): TGCGCCAGCAGCCAAGTAGAATTCGACACCGGGGAGCTGTTTTTT.